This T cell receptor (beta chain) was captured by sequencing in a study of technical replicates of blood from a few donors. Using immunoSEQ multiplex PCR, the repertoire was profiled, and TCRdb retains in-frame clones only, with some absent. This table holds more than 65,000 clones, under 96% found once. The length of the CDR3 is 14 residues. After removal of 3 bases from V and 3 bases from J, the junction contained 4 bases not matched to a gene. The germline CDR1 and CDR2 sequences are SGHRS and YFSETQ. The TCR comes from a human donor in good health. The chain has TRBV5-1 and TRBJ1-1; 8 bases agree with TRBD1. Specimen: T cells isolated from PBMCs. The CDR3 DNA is TGCGCCAGCAGCTCAGGACAGGGACACACTGAAGCTTTCTTT. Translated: CASSSGQGHTEAFF.